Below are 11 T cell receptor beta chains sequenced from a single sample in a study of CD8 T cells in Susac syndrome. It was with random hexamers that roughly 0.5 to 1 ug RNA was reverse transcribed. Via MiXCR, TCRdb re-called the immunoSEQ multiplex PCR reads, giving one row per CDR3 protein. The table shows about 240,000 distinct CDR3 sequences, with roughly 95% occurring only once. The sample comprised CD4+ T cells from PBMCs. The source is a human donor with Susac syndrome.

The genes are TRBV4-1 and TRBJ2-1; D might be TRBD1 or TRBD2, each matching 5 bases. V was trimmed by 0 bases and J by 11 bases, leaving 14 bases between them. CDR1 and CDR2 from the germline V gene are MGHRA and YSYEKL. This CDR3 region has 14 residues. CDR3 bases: TGCGCCAGCAGCCAAGATGGGACGGGAACCCAGCAGTTCTTC. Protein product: CASSQDGTGTQQFF.

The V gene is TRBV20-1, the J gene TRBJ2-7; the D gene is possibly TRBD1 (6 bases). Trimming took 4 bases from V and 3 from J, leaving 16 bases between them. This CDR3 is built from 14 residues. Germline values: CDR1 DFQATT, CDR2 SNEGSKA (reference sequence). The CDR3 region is CSATEDRWNYEQYF. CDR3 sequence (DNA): TGCAGTGCTACCGAAGACAGGTGGAACTACGAGCAGTACTTC.

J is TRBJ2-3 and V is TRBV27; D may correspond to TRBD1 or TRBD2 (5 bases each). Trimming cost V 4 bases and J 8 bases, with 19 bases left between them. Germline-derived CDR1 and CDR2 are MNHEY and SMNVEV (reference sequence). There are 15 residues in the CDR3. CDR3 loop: CASSSGQGDRRTQYF. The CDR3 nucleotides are TGTGCCAGCAGTTCCGGCCAGGGAGACAGACGTACGCAGTATTTT.

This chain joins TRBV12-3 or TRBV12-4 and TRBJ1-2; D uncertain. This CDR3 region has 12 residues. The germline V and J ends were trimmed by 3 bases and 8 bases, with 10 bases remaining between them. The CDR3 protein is CASSFRAEGYTF. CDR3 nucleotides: TGTGCCAGCAGTTTTAGAGCGGAGGGCTACACCTTC.

CDR3 residues: CATSDPPESSYNEQFF. CDR3 DNA: TGTGCCACCAGTGATCCCCCGGAGAGCTCCTACAATGAGCAGTTCTTC. The genes are TRBV24-1 and TRBJ2-1; the D is unclear. V lost 3 bases and J 0 bases, leaving 11 bases between the germline ends. The length of the CDR3 is 16 residues. Germline V CDR1 and CDR2: KGHDR, SFDVKD.

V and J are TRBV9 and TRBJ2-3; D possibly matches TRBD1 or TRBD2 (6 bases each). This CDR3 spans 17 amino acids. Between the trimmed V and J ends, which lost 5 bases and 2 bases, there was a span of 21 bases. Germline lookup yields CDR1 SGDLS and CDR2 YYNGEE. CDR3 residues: CASSVVPGGSFTDTQYF. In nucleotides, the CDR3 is TGTGCCAGCAGTGTGGTTCCCGGGGGCTCTTTCACAGATACGCAGTATTTT.

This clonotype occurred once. This CDR3 reads CSVGPGNTEAFF. In nucleotides, the CDR3 is TGCAGCGTTGGACCGGGTAACACTGAAGCTTTCTTT. The chain combines TRBV29-1 with TRBJ1-1; no reliable D call. The germline V gene has CDR1 SQVTM and CDR2 ANQGSEA. Trimming took 4 bases from V and 2 from J, leaving 8 bases between them. This CDR3 contains 12 residues. The variable domain in full, with the rest retrieved from reference TRBV29-1 and TRBJ1-1, is SAVISQKPSRDICQRGTSLTIQCQVDSQVTMMFWYRQQPGQSLTLIATANQGSEATYESGFVIDKFPISRPNLTFSTLTVSNMSPEDSSIYLCSVGPGNTEAFFGQGTRLTVV.

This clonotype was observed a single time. The CDR3 DNA follows: TGTGCCAGTAGTATGACAGGGACCTCCTACGAGCAGTACTTC. It encodes CASSMTGTSYEQYF. This chain links TRBV19 with TRBJ2-7; the match to TRBD1 covers 7 bases. This CDR3 is built from 14 residues. V was clipped by 3 bases and J by 0 bases; unmatched bases: 2. From germline, CDR1 is LNHDA and CDR2 SQIVND (reference sequence).

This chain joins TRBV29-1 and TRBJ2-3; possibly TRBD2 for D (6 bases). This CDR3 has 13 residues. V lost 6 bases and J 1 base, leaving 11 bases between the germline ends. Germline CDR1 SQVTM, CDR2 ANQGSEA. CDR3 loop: CSVGTAGTDTQYF. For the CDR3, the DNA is TGCAGCGTAGGGACTGCGGGCACAGATACGCAGTATTTT.

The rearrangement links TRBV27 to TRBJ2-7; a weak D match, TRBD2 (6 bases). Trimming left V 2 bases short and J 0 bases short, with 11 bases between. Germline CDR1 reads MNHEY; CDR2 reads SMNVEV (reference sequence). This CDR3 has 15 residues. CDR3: CASSLRGDGSYEQYF. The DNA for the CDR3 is TGTGCCAGCAGTTTACGCGGGGACGGCTCCTACGAGCAGTACTTC.

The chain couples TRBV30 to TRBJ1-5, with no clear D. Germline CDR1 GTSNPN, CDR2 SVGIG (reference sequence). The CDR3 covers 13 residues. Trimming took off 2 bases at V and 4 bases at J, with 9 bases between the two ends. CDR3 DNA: TGTGCCTGGAGTACGGACCGAAATCAGCCCCAGCATTTT. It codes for CAWSTDRNQPQHF.